Listed below are T cell receptor beta chains from one sample, sequenced in a study of shared clonotypes between healthy human individuals. Using immunoSEQ multiplex PCR, the repertoire was profiled, and TCRdb retains in-frame clones only, with some absent. The profile covers around 2.5 million clones, with approximately 93% appearing a single time and around 0.37% taken by the ten largest. The sequenced sample consisted of naive CD4+ T cells from PBMCs. These receptors all come from a man younger than 35 in good health. Some clones in this sample may be carry-over from other donors' samples. CDR3s include the opening cysteine and the closing phenylalanine or tryptophan. The order of the fields is CDR3 protein, CDR3 DNA, CDR3 length, V gene, D gene, clone size, J gene. A D gene is named only where the DNA matches it firmly. Size is stated for part of the rows, as once, few or many counts, or as a class when the clone is expanded.

CDR3aa: CASSRDRGSMNTEAFF; CDR3nt: TGTGCCAGCAGCCGGGACAGGGGAAGCATGAACACTGAAGCTTTCTTT; len: 16; v_gene: TRBV11-2; d_gene: TRBD1; abundance: few; j_gene: TRBJ1-1
CDR3aa: CASSLHRGDTEAFF; CDR3nt: TGCGCCAGCAGCTTGCACAGGGGAGACACTGAAGCTTTCTTT; len: 14; v_gene: TRBV5-1; d_gene: TRBD1; abundance: NA; j_gene: TRBJ1-1
CDR3aa: CASSSGLTGGFDYGYTF; CDR3nt: TGTGCCAGCAGCTCCGGGCTTACAGGGGGCTTCGACTATGGCTACACCTTC; len: 17; v_gene: TRBV11-2; d_gene: TRBD1; abundance: NA; j_gene: TRBJ1-2
CDR3aa: CASSLALASPDTQYF; CDR3nt: TGCGCCAGCAGCTTGGCCCTGGCCAGCCCAGATACGCAGTATTTT; len: 15; v_gene: TRBV5-1; d_gene: NA; abundance: NA; j_gene: TRBJ2-3
CDR3aa: CASSLTTTGELFF; CDR3nt: TGCGCCAGCAGCTTAACTACCACCGGGGAGCTGTTTTTT; len: 13; v_gene: TRBV5-1; d_gene: NA; abundance: NA; j_gene: TRBJ2-2
CDR3aa: CASRPSGTYEQYF; CDR3nt: TGTGCCAGCAGGCCCTCGGGGACTTACGAGCAGTACTTC; len: 13; v_gene: TRBV6-6; d_gene: NA; abundance: NA; j_gene: TRBJ2-7
CDR3aa: CASSEVGREQFF; CDR3nt: TGCGCCAGCAGTGAAGTGGGGCGAGAGCAGTTCTTC; len: 12; v_gene: TRBV10-1; d_gene: NA; abundance: few; j_gene: TRBJ2-1
CDR3aa: CASSHGVPRYQETQYF; CDR3nt: TGTGCCAGCAGCCACGGGGTACCCAGATACCAAGAGACCCAGTACTTC; len: 16; v_gene: TRBV7-9; d_gene: NA; abundance: NA; j_gene: TRBJ2-5
CDR3aa: CASSEPGQGPYEQYF; CDR3nt: TGTGCCAGCAGCGAGCCCGGACAGGGACCCTACGAGCAGTACTTC; len: 15; v_gene: TRBV28; d_gene: TRBD1; abundance: NA; j_gene: TRBJ2-7
CDR3aa: CASSPRIQETQYF; CDR3nt: TGTGCCAGCTCCCCCCGGATCCAAGAGACCCAGTACTTC; len: 13; v_gene: TRBV6-5; d_gene: NA; abundance: NA; j_gene: TRBJ2-5
CDR3aa: CASSSDGELNYGYTF; CDR3nt: TGCGCCAGCAGCTCGGACGGTGAGCTTAACTATGGCTACACCTTC; len: 15; v_gene: TRBV5-1; d_gene: NA; abundance: NA; j_gene: TRBJ1-2
CDR3aa: CASSPGTGRSSYNEQFF; CDR3nt: TGTGCCAGCAGTCCAGGGACAGGGAGGAGTTCCTACAATGAGCAGTTCTTC; len: 17; v_gene: TRBV28; d_gene: TRBD1; abundance: NA; j_gene: TRBJ2-1
CDR3aa: CASQGLGQPQHF; CDR3nt: TGTGCCAGTCAGGGACTGGGACAGCCCCAGCATTTT; len: 12; v_gene: TRBV19; d_gene: NA; abundance: once; j_gene: TRBJ1-5
CDR3aa: CASSLRESYNEQFF; CDR3nt: TGTGCCAGCAGCCTAAGGGAGAGTTACAATGAGCAGTTCTTC; len: 14; v_gene: TRBV7-2; d_gene: NA; abundance: NA; j_gene: TRBJ2-1
CDR3aa: CASSSPMDYEQYF; CDR3nt: TGTGCCAGCAGCTCCCCCATGGACTACGAGCAGTACTTC; len: 13; v_gene: TRBV7-2; d_gene: NA; abundance: NA; j_gene: TRBJ2-7
CDR3aa: CASSYSREKAGNTIYF; CDR3nt: TGTGCCAGCAGTTACTCCCGGGAGAAGGCTGGAAACACCATATATTTT; len: 16; v_gene: TRBV6-5; d_gene: NA; abundance: NA; j_gene: TRBJ1-3
CDR3aa: CASTLARRGGWQPQHF; CDR3nt: TGTGCCAGCACATTGGCACGGAGGGGGGGGTGGCAGCCCCAGCATTTT; len: 16; v_gene: TRBV2; d_gene: NA; abundance: once; j_gene: TRBJ1-5
CDR3aa: CASSLGGQLNSPLHF; CDR3nt: TGTGCCAGCAGCTTGGGGGGTCAGCTTAATTCACCCCTCCACTTT; len: 15; v_gene: TRBV5-4; d_gene: NA; abundance: NA; j_gene: TRBJ1-6
CDR3aa: CASSWGPGGTAANYGYTF; CDR3nt: TGTGCCAGCAGCTGGGGTCCGGGAGGGACCGCCGCTAACTATGGCTACACCTTC; len: 18; v_gene: TRBV5-4; d_gene: NA; abundance: NA; j_gene: TRBJ1-2
CDR3aa: CASSPRTGAPFYSGNTIYF; CDR3nt: TGTGCCAGCAGCCCCAGGACAGGGGCTCCCTTTTACTCTGGAAACACCATATATTTT; len: 19; v_gene: TRBV7-2; d_gene: TRBD1; abundance: NA; j_gene: TRBJ1-3
CDR3aa: CASFRASGTDTQYF; CDR3nt: TGTGCCAGCTTCCGTGCCTCGGGCACAGATACGCAGTATTTT; len: 14; v_gene: TRBV18; d_gene: NA; abundance: NA; j_gene: TRBJ2-3
CDR3aa: CASSEQGRSTDTQYF; CDR3nt: TGTGCCAGCAGTGAGCAGGGACGAAGCACAGATACGCAGTATTTT; len: 15; v_gene: TRBV6-1; d_gene: NA; abundance: once; j_gene: TRBJ2-3
CDR3aa: CSAGGMGTGELFF; CDR3nt: TGCAGCGCCGGGGGGATGGGCACCGGGGAGCTGTTTTTT; len: 13; v_gene: TRBV29-1; d_gene: TRBD2; abundance: few; j_gene: TRBJ2-2
CDR3aa: CASSLTTDTQYF; CDR3nt: TGTGCCAGCAGCCTGACCACAGATACGCAGTATTTT; len: 12; v_gene: TRBV28; d_gene: NA; abundance: once; j_gene: TRBJ2-3
CDR3aa: CASSWGGTEAFF; CDR3nt: TGCGCCAGCAGCTGGGGTGGGACTGAAGCTTTCTTT; len: 12; v_gene: TRBV5-1; d_gene: NA; abundance: NA; j_gene: TRBJ1-1
CDR3aa: CASSPRPTNTGELFF; CDR3nt: TGTGCCAGCAGCCCCCGACCAACGAACACCGGGGAGCTGTTTTTT; len: 15; v_gene: TRBV9; d_gene: NA; abundance: NA; j_gene: TRBJ2-2
CDR3aa: CATSWRDSYEQYF; CDR3nt: TGTGCCACCTCCTGGAGAGACTCCTACGAGCAGTACTTC; len: 13; v_gene: TRBV6-6; d_gene: NA; abundance: NA; j_gene: TRBJ2-7
CDR3aa: CASSVDVRGAGKNIQYF; CDR3nt: TGTGCCAGCAGCGTAGACGTTAGGGGGGCAGGCAAAAACATTCAGTACTTC; len: 17; v_gene: TRBV9; d_gene: NA; abundance: NA; j_gene: TRBJ2-4
CDR3aa: CASSEGGARETQYF; CDR3nt: TGTGCCAGCAGTGAAGGGGGGGCGCGGGAGACCCAGTACTTC; len: 14; v_gene: TRBV6-1; d_gene: NA; abundance: NA; j_gene: TRBJ2-5
CDR3aa: CASSPPGQGAQGYTF; CDR3nt: TGTGCCAGCTCACCCCCGGGACAGGGGGCGCAGGGCTACACCTTC; len: 15; v_gene: TRBV18; d_gene: TRBD1; abundance: NA; j_gene: TRBJ1-2
CDR3aa: CASSLDRIYEQYF; CDR3nt: TGCGCCAGCAGCCTGGACAGGATCTACGAGCAGTACTTC; len: 13; v_gene: TRBV5-1; d_gene: TRBD1; abundance: NA; j_gene: TRBJ2-7
CDR3aa: CASSPPSLANTGELFF; CDR3nt: TGTGCCAGCTCACCACCGTCGCTCGCGAACACCGGGGAGCTGTTTTTT; len: 16; v_gene: TRBV18; d_gene: NA; abundance: NA; j_gene: TRBJ2-2
CDR3aa: CASSYARAQVEAFF; CDR3nt: TGTGCCAGCAGTTACGCCAGGGCCCAGGTGGAAGCTTTCTTT; len: 14; v_gene: TRBV6-5; d_gene: NA; abundance: NA; j_gene: TRBJ1-1
CDR3aa: CASSALGLAGVEQYF; CDR3nt: TGTGCCAGCAGCGCCCTGGGACTAGCGGGAGTAGAGCAGTACTTC; len: 15; v_gene: TRBV7-9; d_gene: TRBD2; abundance: NA; j_gene: TRBJ2-7
CDR3aa: CASSSTSGFSTDTQYF; CDR3nt: TGTGCCAGCAGCTCAACTAGCGGCTTTTCCACAGATACGCAGTATTTT; len: 16; v_gene: TRBV5-4; d_gene: TRBD2; abundance: NA; j_gene: TRBJ2-3
CDR3aa: CASSPPGINRVDYGYTF; CDR3nt: TGTGCCAGCTCACCGCCGGGAATTAACAGGGTTGACTATGGCTACACCTTC; len: 17; v_gene: TRBV18; d_gene: NA; abundance: NA; j_gene: TRBJ1-2
CDR3aa: CASSPSEGASYEQYF; CDR3nt: TGTGCCAGCTCACCGTCTGAGGGGGCTTCCTACGAGCAGTACTTC; len: 15; v_gene: TRBV18; d_gene: TRBD1; abundance: NA; j_gene: TRBJ2-7
CDR3aa: CAWSVLGRGLGNEQFF; CDR3nt: TGTGCCTGGAGTGTACTTGGCAGGGGTTTAGGCAATGAGCAGTTCTTC; len: 16; v_gene: TRBV30; d_gene: NA; abundance: NA; j_gene: TRBJ2-1
CDR3aa: CASSLLRPGGANVLTF; CDR3nt: TGTGCCAGCAGTTTATTACGCCCAGGGGGGGCCAACGTCCTGACTTTC; len: 16; v_gene: TRBV28; d_gene: NA; abundance: NA; j_gene: TRBJ2-6
CDR3aa: CASSLGYAGEKLFF; CDR3nt: TGTGCCAGCAGCTTAGGTTACGCTGGGGAAAAACTGTTTTTT; len: 14; v_gene: TRBV7-9; d_gene: NA; abundance: NA; j_gene: TRBJ1-4
CDR3aa: CASSGRPRAGDTEAFF; CDR3nt: TGTGCCAGCAGCGGTAGGCCCAGGGCGGGGGACACTGAAGCTTTCTTT; len: 16; v_gene: TRBV7-9; d_gene: NA; abundance: once; j_gene: TRBJ1-1
CDR3aa: CASSLEGTGGTGELFF; CDR3nt: TGCGCCAGCAGCTTGGAAGGGACAGGGGGTACCGGGGAGCTGTTTTTT; len: 16; v_gene: TRBV5-1; d_gene: TRBD1; abundance: NA; j_gene: TRBJ2-2
CDR3aa: CASRTGMANYGYTF; CDR3nt: TGTGCCAGCAGGACAGGGATGGCCAACTATGGCTACACCTTC; len: 14; v_gene: TRBV28; d_gene: TRBD1; abundance: few; j_gene: TRBJ1-2
CDR3aa: CASSQQQGLHGYTF; CDR3nt: TGTGCCAGCAGCCAGCAGCAGGGGCTACATGGCTACACCTTC; len: 14; v_gene: TRBV14; d_gene: NA; abundance: few; j_gene: TRBJ1-2
CDR3aa: CASSLVARGNTDTQYF; CDR3nt: TGTGCCAGCAGCTTGGTCGCGCGGGGTAACACAGATACGCAGTATTTT; len: 16; v_gene: TRBV5-5; d_gene: NA; abundance: NA; j_gene: TRBJ2-3
CDR3aa: CASRPPGQGIDGYTF; CDR3nt: TGTGCCAGCAGGCCTCCGGGACAGGGGATAGATGGCTACACCTTC; len: 15; v_gene: TRBV28; d_gene: TRBD1; abundance: NA; j_gene: TRBJ1-2
CDR3aa: CASSPNLPGSYYEQYF; CDR3nt: TGTGCCAGCTCACCAAACTTGCCAGGGAGCTATTACGAGCAGTACTTC; len: 16; v_gene: TRBV18; d_gene: NA; abundance: few; j_gene: TRBJ2-7
CDR3aa: CASSMPDRRNTEAFF; CDR3nt: TGTGCCAGTAGTATGCCCGACAGGAGAAACACTGAAGCTTTCTTT; len: 15; v_gene: TRBV19; d_gene: NA; abundance: NA; j_gene: TRBJ1-1
CDR3aa: CASSPDRPAILSGANVLTF; CDR3nt: TGTGCCAGCTCTCCGGACAGGCCCGCTATTCTCTCTGGGGCCAACGTCCTGACTTTC; len: 19; v_gene: TRBV18; d_gene: TRBD1; abundance: NA; j_gene: TRBJ2-6
CDR3aa: CASTPSGQGRPIQYF; CDR3nt: TGTGCCAGCACTCCATCGGGACAGGGCCGACCCATTCAGTACTTC; len: 15; v_gene: TRBV6-1; d_gene: TRBD1; abundance: NA; j_gene: TRBJ2-4
CDR3aa: CASGLSLYEQYF; CDR3nt: TGTGCTAGTGGTCTCAGCCTCTACGAGCAGTACTTC; len: 12; v_gene: TRBV12-5; d_gene: NA; abundance: NA; j_gene: TRBJ2-7
CDR3aa: CASSLAAGTSGRAGEQFF; CDR3nt: TGCGCCAGCAGCTTGGCCGCCGGGACTAGCGGGAGGGCCGGTGAGCAGTTCTTC; len: 18; v_gene: TRBV5-1; d_gene: TRBD2; abundance: NA; j_gene: TRBJ2-1
CDR3aa: CASSRAFGARPQHF; CDR3nt: TGTGCCAGCAGCCGAGCGTTCGGGGCCCGGCCCCAGCATTTT; len: 14; v_gene: TRBV28; d_gene: NA; abundance: NA; j_gene: TRBJ1-5
CDR3aa: CSVGSYSNQPQHF; CDR3nt: TGCAGCGTTGGCAGCTATAGCAATCAGCCCCAGCATTTT; len: 13; v_gene: TRBV29-1; d_gene: NA; abundance: NA; j_gene: TRBJ1-5
CDR3aa: CASSSPWGPPYEQYF; CDR3nt: TGTGCCAGCAGTTCCCCCTGGGGACCCCCCTACGAGCAGTACTTC; len: 15; v_gene: TRBV6-6; d_gene: NA; abundance: once; j_gene: TRBJ2-7
CDR3aa: CASSLDIGQPQHF; CDR3nt: TGCGCCAGCAGCTTGGATATTGGTCAGCCCCAGCATTTT; len: 13; v_gene: TRBV5-1; d_gene: NA; abundance: NA; j_gene: TRBJ1-5
CDR3aa: CASSRQGNTIYF; CDR3nt: TGTGCCAGCAGCCGACAGGGAAACACCATATATTTT; len: 12; v_gene: TRBV11-2; d_gene: NA; abundance: once; j_gene: TRBJ1-3
CDR3aa: CASSIRTGGGTGELFF; CDR3nt: TGTGCCAGCAGCATCCGGACAGGGGGCGGCACCGGGGAGCTGTTTTTT; len: 16; v_gene: TRBV9; d_gene: TRBD1; abundance: NA; j_gene: TRBJ2-2
CDR3aa: CASSLDGANYGYTF; CDR3nt: TGTGCCAGCAGCTTGGACGGGGCTAACTATGGCTACACCTTC; len: 14; v_gene: TRBV5-4; d_gene: NA; abundance: NA; j_gene: TRBJ1-2
CDR3aa: CASSLGQLEGEKLFF; CDR3nt: TGCGCCAGCAGCTTGGGACAGCTGGAGGGTGAAAAACTGTTTTTT; len: 15; v_gene: TRBV5-1; d_gene: NA; abundance: NA; j_gene: TRBJ1-4